This T cell receptor (beta chain) was profiled in a study of beta chain features in type 1 diabetes. Overall study findings and caveats: In every one of the four CD4+ subsets, TCRB CDR3s were moderately but significantly shorter in Type 1 diabetes patients.

V was pared by 4 bases and J by 0 bases, with 9 bases between. The CDR3 runs 14 residues. The germline CDR1 and CDR2 sequences are SNHLY and FYNNEI. All sorted populations exceeded 95% purity. Expressed TCRB transcripts were sequenced, since all the RNA that had been isolated was reverse transcribed. Some clones are missing from TCRdb's copy, which holds only in-frame ones; the method was immunoSEQ multiplex PCR. The data hold 810,000 or so clones, with roughly 15% observed a single time. This clone has just one count. The antigen is undetermined. The same CDR3 is also encoded by other DNA sequences in this sample.

The chain uses TRBV2 and TRBJ1-1; the D is unclear. Sequenced material: naive CD4+ T cells from blood. The clonotype was recovered from a woman aged 18 to 35 in good health. CDR3 loop: CASSVRVVNTEAFF. The CDR3 DNA reads as TGTGCCAGCAGTGTGAGGGTGGTGAACACTGAAGCTTTCTTT.